This T cell receptor beta chain was obtained from a study of T-cell memory formation after mild COVID-19 (dated by TCRdb to the early 2020s). Looking at the study overall: TCR sequence clusters from the two donors were largely donor specific. T-cell clones expanding and contracting after mild COVID-19 in a couple of donors were tracked by longitudinal TCRalpha and TCRbeta repertoire sequencing. The cohort comprised two young, previously healthy adult volunteers, one female and one male. The investigation overall reported the following: Whether the second-wave clones peaking on day 37 were SARS-CoV-2 specific was not confirmed. Contracting CD4+ clones appeared mostly in the CM and EM memory subsets, whereas CD8+ clones were enriched in EMRA. Only two mild cases were covered in the study, and larger cohorts including severe cases with pre-infection samples were considered necessary. Clones contracting from day 15 to 85 had balanced CD4/CD8 phenotypes, while a second wave expanding from day 15 to 37 was biased towards CD4+. Some responding clones were found in pre-infection memory, which suggests that pre-existing cross-reactive memory T cells took part in the SARS-CoV-2 response.

Ficoll-Paque density gradient centrifugation was used to isolate PBMCs. The CDR3 numbers 13 residues from cysteine through phenylalanine. Of the read, only the CDR3 DNA is kept; its 39 bases are in frame from base 1. CDR1 DFQATT and CDR2 SNEGSKA were looked up in the germline V gene (reference sequence). V trim: 5 bases; J trim: 5 bases; unmatched bases: 7. About this clonotype: Its antigen is not yet known. It has no much larger one-base neighbor in the sample; base qualities were not kept.

Sequenced on an Illumina NovaSeq 6000. TCRalpha and TCRbeta cDNA libraries were built by 5'RACE with constant-segment primers, adding sample barcodes and unique molecular identifiers. RNA was extracted from every sample with Trizol reagent. Amplification of the libraries took two PCR steps, and the second step added a second sample barcode plus Illumina TruSeq adapters. Libraries were sequenced on an Illumina NovaSeq with 2 x 150 bp paired-end reads. In the authors' own workflow: With migec v1.2.7, reads were demultiplexed and then collapsed into UMI-guided consensus sequences. Using mixcr v2.1.11, the UMI consensuses were aligned to TRA and TRB V and J templates and assembled into clonotypes. Expanded or contracted clonotypes were those called significant by both edgeR and NoisET, with noise models trained on biological replicates. For edgeR calls, the cutoffs were a false discovery rate-adjusted p below 0.01 and a log2 fold-change threshold of 1. As an exploratory analysis of dynamics, max-normalized trajectories of the 1000 most abundant clonotypes were examined with PCA combined with hierarchical clustering. Separately sequenced CD4+ and CD8+ repertoires were used to assign the CD4 or CD8 phenotype of responding clones. The public reads were reprocessed in TCRdb via fastp at Q25 and MiXCR, keeping in-frame beta chains. When rows share a CDR3 protein, they turn into one entry using the most common DNA and genes. Here the V and J calls rest on TCRdb's processing, not on the authors' analysis. Counted in this sample were 95,000 to 120,000 distinct CDR3 sequences; 15% to 20% of them appeared once. The ten biggest clones cover approximately 5% of the sample.

The sequenced material came from PBMCs or a T cell subset sorted from them (not recorded which). This TCR derives from a man aged 18 to 35 who had mild COVID-19 (a few samples of this study predate the infection). The sample titles of this study are shuffled in the database, so cell type and time point are left out; the donor was told from shared clones. The chain is encoded by TRBV20-1 joined to TRBJ2-5, and 8 junction bases match TRBD2. The CDR3 protein: CSAPSRGGETQYF. In nucleotides, the sequence is TGCAGTGCTCCGAGCCGGGGGGGTGAGACCCAGTACTTC.